The 7 T cell receptor beta chains listed next were all sequenced from one sample in a study of OX40 agonist ivuxolimab in advanced cancers. Assay: immunoSEQ multiplex PCR; the TCRdb copy retains only in-frame clones and omits some. The sample gives about 80,000 clones, roughly 94% of which show up once; about 11% is in the top ten. This specimen consisted of CD4+ or CD8+ T cells sorted from blood, obtained in a trial of the OX40 agonist ivuxolimab. The receptors originated from an adult with an advanced solid tumor such as melanoma, head and neck, liver or kidney cancer.

The chain links TRBV19 to TRBJ2-7; 8 bases line up with TRBD1. The V gene end was trimmed by 1 base and the J gene end by 3 bases; junction bases not matched to a gene: 5. This CDR3 comprises 15 residues. Germline V gene sequence: CDR1 LNHDA, CDR2 SQIVND (reference sequence). For the CDR3, the DNA is TGTGCCAGTAGTATAGCAGGGGGCGCGGGCTACGAGCAGTACTTC. This sequence encodes CASSIAGGAGYEQYF. Filled out from reference TRBV19 and TRBJ2-7, the complete variable domain reads DGGITQSPKYLFRKEGQNVTLSCEQNLNHDAMYWYRQDPGQGLRLIYYSQIVNDFQKGDIAEGYSVSREKKESFPLTVTSAQKNPTAFYLCASSIAGGAGYEQYFGPGTRLTVT.

The chain joins TRBV13 to TRBJ2-7, with D perhaps TRBD1 (5 bases). V lost 5 bases, J lost 3 bases, and 14 bases lay in between. Looked up from germline, CDR1 is PRHDT and CDR2 is FYEKMQ (reference sequence). This CDR3 has 14 amino acids. CDR3 nucleotide sequence: TGTGCCAGCAGCCCCAGGGCTCTCCTCTACGAGCAGTACTTC. Translation gives CASSPRALLYEQYF.

The CDR3 nucleotides are TGTGCCAGCAGCTCGGACCATTTCTACTACGAGCAGTACTTC. This codes for CASSSDHFYYEQYF. This chain uses TRBV13 with TRBJ2-7; no definite D call. The ends were cut back, 4 bases at V and 3 bases at J, with 13 bases in the middle. The CDR3 sequence is 14 residues long. Germline CDR1 is PRHDT and CDR2 is FYEKMQ (reference sequence).

V is TRBV13 and J is TRBJ1-1; D unclear. The CDR3 loop spans 13 amino acids. Trimming stripped 2 bases from V and 0 bases from J, with 4 bases between. CDR1 is PRHDT, CDR2 FYEKMQ, per germline (reference sequence). The CDR3 DNA sequence: TGTGCCAGCAGCTTAAAAATGAACACTGAAGCTTTCTTT. Protein: CASSLKMNTEAFF.

The V call is TRBV19, the J call TRBJ2-5; D might be TRBD2 (6 bases). This CDR3 has 13 residues. Trimming removed 6 bases at V and 5 bases at J, with 13 bases between. Germline CDR1 is LNHDA and CDR2 is SQIVND (reference sequence). The CDR3 sequence is CASRPLRDETQYF. The CDR3 DNA reads TGTGCCAGTAGGCCGTTGCGGGACGAGACCCAGTACTTC. Together with reference TRBV19 and TRBJ2-5, the CDR3 gives the full variable domain: DGGITQSPKYLFRKEGQNVTLSCEQNLNHDAMYWYRQDPGQGLRLIYYSQIVNDFQKGDIAEGYSVSREKKESFPLTVTSAQKNPTAFYLCASRPLRDETQYFGPGTRLLVL.

This chain uses TRBV4-3 with TRBJ1-2; 10 nucleotides match TRBD1. From germline, CDR1 is LGHNA and CDR2 YSLEER. J gave up 4 bases and V 3 bases, and 8 bases lay outside the gene matches. This CDR3 has 16 amino acids. CDR3 DNA: TGCGCCAGCAGCCAGTACGGCGGACAGGGGGGCTATGGCTACACCTTC. Amino acid sequence: CASSQYGGQGGYGYTF.

The chain is built from TRBV12-5 and TRBJ2-1; no firm D call. The CDR3 runs 12 residues. The germline CDR1 and CDR2 sequences are LGHNT and FRNRAP. The V gene lost 0 bases and the J gene lost 7 bases, with 4 bases spanning the gap. In nucleotides, the CDR3 is TGTGCTAGTGGTTTGGTAGCAAATGAGCAGTTCTTC. As protein: CASGLVANEQFF.